One and the same sample provided the 18 T cell receptor beta chains below, sequenced in a study of tumor-infiltrating lymphocytes in localized non-small cell lung cancer. The data were produced by immunoSEQ multiplex PCR, yet TCRdb's version contains in-frame clones alone and is incomplete. The sample lists around 14,000 clones, about two thirds occurring once. Material: uninvolved lung tissue not adjacent to the tumor. These receptors came from a human donor with non-small cell lung cancer.

This rearrangement joins TRBV6-1 to TRBJ2-3, with D perhaps TRBD1 (6 bases). The CDR3 loop spans 14 amino acids. V lost 5 bases and J 1 base, leaving 10 bases between the germline ends. Looked up from germline, CDR1 is MNHNS and CDR2 is SASEGT. The CDR3 DNA sequence: TGTGCCAGCAGTCCCCGGACAGGCACAGATACGCAGTATTTT. Translating gives CASSPRTGTDTQYF.

The chain uses TRBV6-6 and TRBJ2-3; the D gene is possibly TRBD2 (6 bases). The CDR3 is made up of 14 amino acids. Germline V gives CDR1 MNHNY, CDR2 SVGAGI (reference sequence). V lost 5 bases to trimming and J lost 2 bases, with 11 bases between them. The CDR3 DNA reads TGTGCCAGCAGTCCGGGGGTATCCACAGATACGCAGTATTTT. The encoded protein is CASSPGVSTDTQYF.

The CDR3 nucleotides are TGTGCCAGCAGTGGGGCCGACTTGGGGTATAGCAATCAGCCCCAGCATTTT. Translating it yields CASSGADLGYSNQPQHF. The J gene is TRBJ1-5, the V gene TRBV2, with D hard to call. CDR1 and CDR2 from the germline V gene are SNHLY and FYNNEI. The CDR3 length is 17 residues. Trimming stripped 4 bases from V and 0 bases from J, with 16 bases between.

The chain uses TRBV6-6 and TRBJ1-1; D is perhaps TRBD1 (6 bases). Between the trimmed V and J ends, which lost 11 bases and 1 base, there was a span of 17 bases. Per germline, CDR1 MNHNY and CDR2 SVGAGI (reference sequence). The length of the CDR3 is 14 residues. The CDR3 protein is CAGKGGRRNTEAFF. The CDR3 DNA sequence: TGTGCCGGAAAAGGGGGACGGAGGAACACTGAAGCTTTCTTT.

This clone was counted a single time. The CDR3 nucleotides are TGTGCCAGCAGCCCGCTAGGACTAGAATTCTACAATGAGCAGTTCTTC. Protein sequence: CASSPLGLEFYNEQFF. The chain employs TRBV7-2 and TRBJ2-1, with TRBD2 identical over 7 bases. The CDR3 totals 16 residues. Looked up from germline, CDR1 is SGHTA and CDR2 is FQGNSA. Trimming cost V 5 bases and J 3 bases; bases outside gene matches: 10.

This clone was found once. The chain has TRBV30 and TRBJ2-1; D possibly uses TRBD1 or TRBD2 (7 bases each). Germline lookup yields CDR1 GTSNPN and CDR2 SVGIG (reference sequence). V dropped 5 bases and J dropped 13 bases, with 15 bases sitting between them. The CDR3 runs 11 residues. CDR3 in amino acids: CAWGGTAGQFF. In DNA, the CDR3 is TGTGCCTGGGGAGGGACAGCGGGACAGTTCTTC.

This clone occurred once. This chain links TRBV29-1 with TRBJ1-5, with unresolved D. The CDR3 contains 16 residues. Trimming shortened V by 4 bases and J by 0 bases, and 16 bases separated the two germline ends. CDR1 is SQVTM and CDR2 is ANQGSEA in the germline V gene. The CDR3 is CSVVVGTADSNQPQHF. CDR3 in DNA: TGCAGCGTTGTCGTCGGAACAGCCGATAGCAATCAGCCCCAGCATTTT.

The gene calls are TRBV7-2 and TRBJ1-4; 8 nucleotides match TRBD1. This CDR3 is built from 15 residues. The V segment lost 4 bases and the J segment 3 bases; nucleotides outside the gene matches: 4. Germline V gene data show CDR1 as SGHTA and CDR2 as FQGNSA. CDR3 loop: CASSSQGVPNEKLFF. In DNA, the CDR3 is TGTGCCAGCAGCTCACAGGGGGTCCCTAATGAAAAACTGTTTTTT. The full variable domain, its missing parts supplied by reference TRBV7-2 and TRBJ1-4, is GAGVSQSPSNKVTEKGKDVELRCDPISGHTALYWYRQSLGQGLEFLIYFQGNSAPDKSGLPSDRFSAERTGGSVSTLTIQRTQQEDSAVYLCASSSQGVPNEKLFFGSGTQLSVL.

This clone has a single count. The rearrangement joins TRBV30 to TRBJ2-7; D gene ambiguous. The CDR3 sequence is 13 residues long. From germline, CDR1 is GTSNPN and CDR2 SVGIG (reference sequence). V lost 4 bases, J lost 2 bases, and 12 bases lay in between. The CDR3 region is CAWNKVSAYEQYF. The CDR3 DNA is TGTGCCTGGAATAAGGTTTCCGCCTACGAGCAGTACTTC. Together with reference TRBV30 and TRBJ2-7, the CDR3 gives the full variable domain: SQTIHQWPATLVQPVGSPLSLECTVEGTSNPNLYWYRQAAGRGLQLLFYSVGIGQISSEVPQNLSASRPQDRQFILSSKKLLLSDSGFYLCAWNKVSAYEQYFGPGTRLTVT.

The chain carries TRBV30 and TRBJ1-6; D gene unclear. CDR3 length equals 14 residues. From germline, CDR1 is GTSNPN and CDR2 SVGIG (reference sequence). Trimming removed 1 base at V and 7 bases at J, with 11 bases between. CDR3 DNA: TGTGCCTGGAGTGAGGACGGAAACAATTCACCCCTCCACTTT. Amino acids: CAWSEDGNNSPLHF.

The chain recombines TRBV5-6 with TRBJ1-1; a possible D gene is TRBD1 (5 bases). V gave up 0 bases and J gave up 1 base, with 10 bases separating them. Looked up from germline, CDR1 is SGHDT and CDR2 is YYEEEE. This CDR3 has 15 residues. DNA for the CDR3: TGTGCCAGCAGCTTGGATTGGGGCTGGAACACTGAAGCTTTCTTT. This translates into CASSLDWGWNTEAFF.

The genes are TRBV9 and TRBJ1-2, with D uncertain. Germline-derived CDR1 and CDR2 are SGDLS and YYNGEE. The V and J ends lost 4 bases and 4 bases respectively, with 14 bases between them. This CDR3 is built from 14 residues. CDR3 sequence reads: CASSLGLGGYGYTF. In nucleotides, the CDR3 is TGTGCCAGCAGCCTCGGGCTAGGAGGCTATGGCTACACCTTC.

The genes are TRBV6-1 and TRBJ1-2; D not resolved. Per the germline V gene, CDR1 is MNHNS and CDR2 is SASEGT. V was pared by 1 base and J by 5 bases, with 11 bases between. The CDR3 consists of 14 residues. The CDR3 DNA reads TGTGCCAGCAGTGAAGGAGGCGCGACATATGGCTACACCTTC. Its translation is CASSEGGATYGYTF.

The CDR3 DNA follows: TGCGCCAGCAGCCAACCTTATCTCGTAGGCTCGGAAGGCTACACCTTC. It translates to CASSQPYLVGSEGYTF. J is TRBJ1-2 and V is TRBV4-1; D gene unclear. Germline assignment: CDR1 MGHRA and CDR2 YSYEKL. The CDR3 is 16 residues long. Trimming pared 2 bases from V and 8 bases from J, leaving 21 bases between.

V and J are TRBV7-9 and TRBJ1-2; no firm D call. The germline V and J ends were trimmed by 1 base and 8 bases, with 11 bases remaining between them. The CDR3 is made up of 13 amino acids. CDR1 SEHNR and CDR2 FQNEAQ come from the germline V gene (reference sequence). The CDR3 loop is CASSLGGSPGYTF. DNA for the CDR3: TGTGCCAGCAGCTTAGGCGGGTCCCCAGGCTACACCTTC.

Details on this clone: An end of the junction differs from the germline gene, which may be a read error. The chain links TRBV19 to TRBJ1-6; tentative D call: TRBD1 (5 bases). This CDR3 contains 14 residues. The germline V gene has CDR1 LNHDA and CDR2 SQIVND (reference sequence). The DNA for the CDR3 is TGTGCCAGTAGAGTTGAGGGGATTAATTCGCCCCTCCACTTT. Encoded protein: CASRVEGINSPLHF.

The chain is built from TRBV7-2 and TRBJ2-3, with D possibly matching TRBD1 (5 bases). CDR1 and CDR2 (germline): SGHTA, FQGNSA. V dropped 6 bases and J dropped 5 bases, with 9 bases sitting between them. CDR3 length: 12 residues. CDR3 sequence (DNA): TGTGCCAGCAGATTCCAGGGAGATACGCAGTATTTT. The encoded protein is CASRFQGDTQYF.

J is TRBJ1-3 and V is TRBV6-1; no clear D. The CDR3 runs 15 residues. CDR1 is MNHNS and CDR2 is SASEGT in the germline V gene. Trimming removed 7 bases from V and 2 bases from J, with 15 bases in between. The chain's CDR3 is CASTAKGGAGNTIYF. CDR3 sequence (DNA): TGTGCCAGCACCGCCAAAGGTGGGGCTGGAAACACCATATATTTT.